This TCR beta chain was observed in a study of T cell repertoires in cytomegalovirus infection. In the study overall: Public TCR beta signatures indicated both CMV infection and matching HLA type.

TCRdb itself ran the reads through MiXCR, one entry per CDR3 protein. In the table there are around 270,000 distinct CDR3 sequences, 9.1% of which are singletons. This clonotype was seen at least ten times. The CDR3 covers 18 residues. CDR1 is SGHVS and CDR2 is FQNEAQ in the germline V gene. The V and J ends lost 3 bases and 0 bases, in that order; junction bases with no gene match: 11. This sequence joins TRBV7-8 and TRBJ2-5, with 9 bases aligning to TRBD2. The receptor was derived from a human donor in good health (CMV status not recorded). Some clones in this sample may be carry-over from other donors' samples. Material: PBMCs. The CDR3 sequence is CASSFGSGSRGYQETQYF. The CDR3 DNA reads as TGTGCCAGCAGCTTTGGTAGCGGGAGCAGAGGGTACCAAGAGACCCAGTACTTC.